This TCR beta chain was documented in a study of cytomegalovirus exposure and HLA in healthy donors. The repertoire was sequenced with immunoSEQ multiplex PCR; TCRdb's copy has only in-frame clones and lacks some. Here the sample spans over 65,000 clones, 90% to 95% being singletons. The V and J ends lost 1 base and 3 bases, in that order; junction bases with no gene match: 4. Germline V lookup: CDR1 LGHNA, CDR2 YSLEER. CDR3 length: 15 amino acids. This chain uses TRBV4-3 with TRBJ2-7; 9 bases fit TRBD1. The receptor comes from a woman aged 18-30 years in good health and CMV-seropositive. Sequencing input: PBMCs. The chain's CDR3 is CASSQGGQGVYEQYF. CDR3 coding DNA: TGCGCCAGCAGCCAAGGGGGACAGGGTGTCTACGAGCAGTACTTC.